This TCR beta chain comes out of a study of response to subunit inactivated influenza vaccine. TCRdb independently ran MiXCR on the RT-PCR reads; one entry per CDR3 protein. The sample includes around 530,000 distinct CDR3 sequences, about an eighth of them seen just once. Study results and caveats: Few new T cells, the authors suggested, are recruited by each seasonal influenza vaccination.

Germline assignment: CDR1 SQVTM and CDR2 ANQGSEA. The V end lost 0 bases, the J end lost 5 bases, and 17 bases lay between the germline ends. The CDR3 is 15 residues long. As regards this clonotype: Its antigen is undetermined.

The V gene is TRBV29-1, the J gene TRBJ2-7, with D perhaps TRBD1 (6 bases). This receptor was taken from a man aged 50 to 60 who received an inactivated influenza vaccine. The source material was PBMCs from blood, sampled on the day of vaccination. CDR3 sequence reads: CSVEDPDRGVHEQYF. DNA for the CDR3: TGCAGCGTTGAAGATCCGGACAGAGGCGTCCACGAGCAGTACTTC.